This T cell receptor beta chain comes out of a study of T cell responses to AZD1222 COVID-19 vaccine. Study-wide findings and caveats: Spike was spanned by vaccine-associated CD4 TCRs, which were dominant at 160-218 and 743-854. Increased Spike-specific TCR breadth and depth were observed after two AZD1222 doses.

The assay was immunoSEQ multiplex PCR, and TCRdb's table has in-frame clones only and misses some. This table has around 140,000 clones, approximately 85% appearing once. The CDR3 is 14 residues long. V was shortened by 4 bases and J by 4 bases, with 13 bases between the two germline ends. Looked up from germline, CDR1 is SGHDN and CDR2 is FVKESK. Remarks on this clone: No antigen is known for it.

The rearrangement uses TRBV14 and TRBJ1-1; a weak D match, TRBD1 (6 bases). Specimen: peripheral blood, collected 28 days after the second dose of the MenACWY control vaccine. The clonotype comes from an adult who received the MenACWY meningococcal vaccine as a control. CDR3: CASSRTGLVTEAFF. The CDR3 nucleotides read TGTGCCAGCAGCCGAACAGGGCTCGTCACTGAAGCTTTCTTT. The variable domain in full, with the rest retrieved from reference TRBV14 and TRBJ1-1, is EAGVTQFPSHSVIEKGQTVTLRCDPISGHDNLYWYRRVMGKEIKFLLHFVKESKQDESGMPNNRFLAERTGGTYSTLKVQPAELEDSGVYFCASSRTGLVTEAFFGQGTRLTVV.